This paragraph covers one TCR beta chain sequence. The antigen remains unidentified. This sample was included in a study of beta chain features in type 1 diabetes. CDR3 size: 16 residues. The germline V gene encodes CDR1 KGHSH and CDR2 LQKENI. The trim removed 2 bases at V and 4 bases at J, leaving 8 bases unmatched. Study-wide results and limits: It was among patients, rather than healthy donors, that naive, central memory and Treg TCRB repertoires appeared more similar. The analysis here could not establish whether HLA type shapes TCRB rearrangement.

Expressed TCRB transcripts were sequenced because the isolated RNA had all been reverse transcribed beforehand. TCRdb keeps only in-frame clones here, not all; method: immunoSEQ multiplex PCR. The repertoire holds about half a million clones, with 10% to 12% as singletons. Sorted populations all exceeded 95% purity. V and J are TRBV18 and TRBJ2-1; 7 bases fit TRBD1. The clonotype comes from a woman in her late teens or twenties in good health. Specimen: naive CD4+ T cells from blood. The chain's CDR3 is CASSPVSGTEYNEQFF. The CDR3 nucleotides read TGTGCCAGCTCACCAGTGTCCGGGACAGAGTACAATGAGCAGTTCTTC.